The source of this TCR beta chain is a study of post-analysis software for immune sequencing data. Study-wide background: Recorded subtypes: relapsing-remitting, secondary progressive, progressive-relapsing; some patients unannotated. Study-wide points: A handful of TRBV segments were significantly more frequent in patients than in controls. TRBV5-6, TRBV5-1 and TRBV20-1 were among these segments. F-measure co-clustering was strong for batch-matched samples. Those with multiple sclerosis, the patient group, showed significantly lower normalized Chao1 diversity than controls.

There are a few counts of this clonotype. What it binds is unknown. Trimming removed 6 bases from V and 1 base from J, with 12 bases in between. This CDR3 has 13 amino acids. Germline CDR1 SQVTM, CDR2 ANQGSEA. Prepared libraries of TCR beta cDNA carried unique molecular identifiers. Researchers reported roughly 0.5 million cDNA molecules coming from roughly 1 to 10 million T cells. TCRdb redid the calling of the PCR reads with MiXCR, one entry per CDR3 protein. The repertoire holds a few hundred thousand distinct CDR3 sequences, with less than 35% as singletons. Sample: blood. This sequence originates from a girl aged 5 to 17 with multiple sclerosis. This chain links TRBV29-1 with TRBJ1-1; D is unresolved. The chain's CDR3 is CSVGLGQNTEAFF. As DNA, the CDR3 is TGCAGCGTGGGCCTCGGGCAGAACACTGAAGCTTTCTTT.